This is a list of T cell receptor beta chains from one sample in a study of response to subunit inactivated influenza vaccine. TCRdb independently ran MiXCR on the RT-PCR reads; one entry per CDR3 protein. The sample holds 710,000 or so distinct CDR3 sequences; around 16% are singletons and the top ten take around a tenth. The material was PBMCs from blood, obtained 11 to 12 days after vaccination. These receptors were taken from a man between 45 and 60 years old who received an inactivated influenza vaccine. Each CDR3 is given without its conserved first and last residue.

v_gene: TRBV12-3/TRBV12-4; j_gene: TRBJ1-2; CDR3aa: ASSLPDRGYGYT
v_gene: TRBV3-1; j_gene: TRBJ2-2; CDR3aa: ASSPGKITTGPTGELF
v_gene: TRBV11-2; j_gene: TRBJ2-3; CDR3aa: ASSLGSGGAKDTQY
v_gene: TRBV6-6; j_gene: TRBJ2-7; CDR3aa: ASTLTDTYEQY
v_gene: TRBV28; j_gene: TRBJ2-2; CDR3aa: ASSVMGIRLLGGELF
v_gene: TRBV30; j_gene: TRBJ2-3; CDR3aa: AWTRGLTGGADTQY
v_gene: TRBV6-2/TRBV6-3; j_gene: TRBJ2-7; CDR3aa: ASSYFSEQY
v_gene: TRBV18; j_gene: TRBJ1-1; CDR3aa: ASSPLGTRDTEAF
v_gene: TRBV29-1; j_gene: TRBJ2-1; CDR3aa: SVGETGGDLSGDEQF
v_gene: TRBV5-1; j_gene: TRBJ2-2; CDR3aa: ASSTDGTGATGELF
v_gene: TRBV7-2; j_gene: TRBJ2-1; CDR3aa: ASSTPGSYNEQF
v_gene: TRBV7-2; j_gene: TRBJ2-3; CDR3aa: ASSFLHRGGGPDTQY
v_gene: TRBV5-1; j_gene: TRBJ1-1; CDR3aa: ASSLRTGSNTEAF
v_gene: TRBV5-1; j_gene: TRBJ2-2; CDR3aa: ASSPGGMPNTGELF
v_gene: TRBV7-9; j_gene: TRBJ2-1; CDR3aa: ASILAGGPWDNEQF
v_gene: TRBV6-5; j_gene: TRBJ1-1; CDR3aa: ASVGHGNTEAF
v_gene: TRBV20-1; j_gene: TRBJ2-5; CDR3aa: SARVLSLAGGAQETQY
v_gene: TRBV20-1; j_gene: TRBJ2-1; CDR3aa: SARAGRGPYNEQF
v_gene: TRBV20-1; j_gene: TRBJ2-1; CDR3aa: SVPSLAGRNEQF
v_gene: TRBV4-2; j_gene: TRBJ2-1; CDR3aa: ASSQGPLAGGSYNEQF
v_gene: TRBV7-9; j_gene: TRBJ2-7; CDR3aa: ASSPRGGIYEQY
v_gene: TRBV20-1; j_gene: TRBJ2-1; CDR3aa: SARSRNEQF
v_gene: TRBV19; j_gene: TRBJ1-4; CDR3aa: ASHRGRAEKLF
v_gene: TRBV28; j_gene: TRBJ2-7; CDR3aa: ASTGAGVPYEQY
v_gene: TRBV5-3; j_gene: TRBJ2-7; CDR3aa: ATPTAGTLYEQY
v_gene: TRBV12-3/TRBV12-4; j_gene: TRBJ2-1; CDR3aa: ASSKTSGGLPTNEQF
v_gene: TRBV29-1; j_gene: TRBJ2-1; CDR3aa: SGGQGFYNEQF
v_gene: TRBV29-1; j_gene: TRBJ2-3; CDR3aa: SVAGQPGGTQY
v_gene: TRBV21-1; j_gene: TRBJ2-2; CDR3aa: ASSKEGSSGSLYLNTGELF
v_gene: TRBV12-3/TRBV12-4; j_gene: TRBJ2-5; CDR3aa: ASSYTRGWETQY
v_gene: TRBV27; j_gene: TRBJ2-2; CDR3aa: ASSLRAGPGELF
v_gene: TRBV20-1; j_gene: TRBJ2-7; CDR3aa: SARVPFSYEQY
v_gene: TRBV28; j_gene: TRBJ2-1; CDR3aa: ASSLGWAVSSYNEQF
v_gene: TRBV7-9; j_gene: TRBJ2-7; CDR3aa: ASSLGTSGLSYEQY
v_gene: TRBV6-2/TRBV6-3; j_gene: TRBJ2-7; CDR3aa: ASRTGTEGYEQY
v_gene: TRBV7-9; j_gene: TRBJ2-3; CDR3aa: ASSSASGLAPTDTQY
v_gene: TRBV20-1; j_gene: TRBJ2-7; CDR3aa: SARTGEAYEQY
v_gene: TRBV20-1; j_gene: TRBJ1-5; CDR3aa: SARLSTGGNQPQH
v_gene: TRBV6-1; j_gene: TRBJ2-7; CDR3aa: ASREAFDEQY
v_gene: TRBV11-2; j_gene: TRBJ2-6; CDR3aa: ASSLSRANVLT
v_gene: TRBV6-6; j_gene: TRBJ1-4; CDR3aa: ASRRTAEEKLF
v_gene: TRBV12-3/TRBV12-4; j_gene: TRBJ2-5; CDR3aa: ASSAALETQY
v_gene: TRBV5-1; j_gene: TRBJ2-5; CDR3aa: ASSLALTGRQETQY
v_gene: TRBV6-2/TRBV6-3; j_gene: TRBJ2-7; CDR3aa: ASSYIAFGYEQY
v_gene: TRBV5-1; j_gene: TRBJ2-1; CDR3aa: ASRYSGTGIDEQF